One sample yielded the 12 T cell receptor beta chains listed below, sequenced in a study of blood T cell repertoires in COVID-19. Using immunoSEQ multiplex PCR, the repertoire was profiled, and TCRdb retains in-frame clones only, with some absent. This repertoire shows 340,000 or so clones, around 90% found once; its top ten account for 1%. The sample comprised peripheral blood. Every receptor here comes from a man aged 50 to 60 with active or convalescent COVID-19.

The rearrangement joins TRBV27 to TRBJ2-5, with a possible D match to TRBD2 (7 bases). CDR3 length: 15 amino acids. Germline CDR1 and CDR2: MNHEY and SMNVEV (reference sequence). Trimming took 3 bases from V and 1 from J, leaving 12 bases between them. In DNA form, the CDR3 reads TGTGCCAGCAGTTTCCAACGGGGGGCCCAAGAGACCCAGTACTTC. Protein sequence: CASSFQRGAQETQYF.

A single count supports this clone. The same CDR3 arises from other DNA sequences in this sample as well. In DNA, the CDR3 is TGCGCCAGCAGCCGATCGGGGGGCAATCAGCCCCAGCATTTT. Its translation: CASSRSGGNQPQHF. The V call is TRBV4-3, the J call TRBJ1-5; tentative D call: TRBD1 (5 bases). The CDR3 loop spans 14 amino acids. The germline CDR1 and CDR2 sequences are LGHNA and YSLEER. The V and J ends lost 4 bases and 2 bases respectively, with 9 bases between them.

V is TRBV11-2 and J is TRBJ1-3; no definite D call. The V end lost 6 bases, the J end lost 4 bases, and 10 bases lay between the germline ends. CDR3 size: 13 residues. Germline V gene sequence: CDR1 SGHAT, CDR2 FQNNGV. CDR3 nucleotides: TGTGCCAGCAGTCTTACGGGGGGAAACACCATATATTTT. This sequence encodes CASSLTGGNTIYF.

The chain employs TRBV27 and TRBJ2-7, with 11 bases matching TRBD2. V trimming: 6 bases; J trimming: 2 bases; junction bases outside the gene matches: 6. CDR3 length: 15 amino acids. Germline loops: CDR1 MNHEY, CDR2 SMNVEV (reference sequence). CDR3 in DNA: TGTGCCAGCAGCACACTAGCGGGAGTGGCCTACGAGCAGTACTTC. This translates into CASSTLAGVAYEQYF.

The chain recombines TRBV2 with TRBJ1-1; 11 bases line up with TRBD1. CDR1 and CDR2 from the germline V gene are SNHLY and FYNNEI. This CDR3 is 16 amino acids long. J gave up 0 bases and V 7 bases, and 7 bases lay outside the gene matches. CDR3 nucleotide sequence: TGTGCCAGCACGGGACAGGGGGTAGTCATGAACACTGAAGCTTTCTTT. This sequence encodes CASTGQGVVMNTEAFF. Variable domain in full (rest from reference TRBV2 and TRBJ1-1): EPEVTQTPSHQVTQMGQEVILRCVPISNHLYFYWYRQILGQKVEFLVSFYNNEISEKSEIFDDQFSVERPDGSNFTLKIRSTKLEDSAMYFCASTGQGVVMNTEAFFGQGTRLTVV.

The V gene is TRBV28, the J gene TRBJ2-1; TRBD2 matches at 14 bases. The CDR3 has 17 amino acids. The V gene's germline CDR1 is MDHEN and CDR2 SYDVKM. Trimming took 3 bases from V and 8 from J; bases not matched to a gene: 9. The CDR3, as DNA: TGTGCCAGCAGTTTTCCCCCCGGGACTAGCGGGAGTGATGAGCAGTTCTTC. Amino acid sequence: CASSFPPGTSGSDEQFF. Looking up the rest from reference TRBV28 and TRBJ2-1 gives the full variable domain: DVKVTQSSRYLVKRTGEKVFLECVQDMDHENMFWYRQDPGLGLRLIYFSYDVKMKEKGDIPEGYSVSREKKERFSLILESASTNQTSMYLCASSFPPGTSGSDEQFFGPGTRLTVL.

Points on this clone: A read error may produce the germline difference seen at one junction end. The V gene is TRBV6-2 or TRBV6-3, the J gene TRBJ2-7; D is possibly TRBD1 (6 bases). Germline CDR1 is MNHEY and CDR2 is SVGEGT. This CDR3 contains 12 residues. CDR3 in amino acids: CASSTPGQPLDF. CDR3 in DNA: TGTGCCAGCAGTACCCCAGGACAGCCCTTGGACTTC.

The rearrangement links TRBV6-4 to TRBJ1-2, with TRBD1 identical over 12 bases. The J segment lost 6 bases and the V segment lost 4 bases, leaving 6 bases of the junction unmatched. This CDR3 has 15 amino acids. CDR1 and CDR2 (germline): MRHNA, SNTAGT. Here the CDR3 reads CASSAGTGGEDGYTF. DNA for the CDR3: TGTGCCAGCAGTGCCGGGACAGGGGGCGAAGATGGCTACACCTTC.

The sample holds one count of this clone. The CDR3, as DNA: TGTGCCAGCAGTTTTATCACTAATGAAAAACTGTTTTTT. Residues: CASSFITNEKLFF. This chain links TRBV28 with TRBJ1-4, with unresolved D. The V and J ends lost 3 bases and 2 bases respectively, with 4 bases between them. The CDR3 has 13 amino acids. Germline-derived CDR1 and CDR2 are MDHEN and SYDVKM.

V usage is TRBV7-6 and J usage is TRBJ1-6; possible D gene TRBD1, 6 bases. Per germline, CDR1 SGHVS and CDR2 FNYEAQ. This CDR3 has 15 residues. The V gene lost 5 bases and the J gene lost 9 bases, with 17 bases spanning the gap. CDR3 sequence reads: CASSQGSGNSSPLHF. CDR3 nucleotides: TGTGCCAGCAGCCAGGGGTCGGGTAACAGTTCACCCCTCCACTTT.

This clone was seen a single time. The chain is built from TRBV10-3 and TRBJ1-5; 8 bases agree with TRBD1. The CDR3 covers 12 residues. Trimming cost V 11 bases and J 7 bases; bases outside gene matches: 7. In germline, CDR1 is ENHRY, CDR2 SYGVKD. The CDR3 loop reads CAAGQEKQPQHF. Here the CDR3 DNA reads TGTGCCGCGGGACAGGAGAAACAGCCCCAGCATTTT.

V gene TRBV5-8 combines with J gene TRBJ1-6; D is unresolved. Per germline, CDR1 SGHTS and CDR2 YDEGEE. V lost 3 bases and J lost 11, with 18 bases in between. The CDR3 is 15 amino acids. In nucleotides, the CDR3 is TGTGCCAGCAGCTCGCAGGCAACCTTGTTAACACCCCTCCACTTT. Translating gives CASSSQATLLTPLHF.